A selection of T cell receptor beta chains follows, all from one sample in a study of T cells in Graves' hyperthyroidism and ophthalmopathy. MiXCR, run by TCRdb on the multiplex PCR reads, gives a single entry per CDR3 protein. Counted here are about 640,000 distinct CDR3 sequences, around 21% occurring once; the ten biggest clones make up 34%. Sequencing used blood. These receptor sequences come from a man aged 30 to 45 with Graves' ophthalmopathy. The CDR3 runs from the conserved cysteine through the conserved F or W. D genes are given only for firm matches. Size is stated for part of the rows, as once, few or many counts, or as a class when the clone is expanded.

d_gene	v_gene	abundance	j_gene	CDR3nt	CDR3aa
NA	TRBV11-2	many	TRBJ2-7	TGTGCCAGCAGCCCCCCCGGACAAGTAACCTACGAGCAGTACTTC	CASSPPGQVTYEQYF
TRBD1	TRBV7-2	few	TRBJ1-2	TGTGCCAGCAGCTCCCACGGGGGGACAGGGGTGTTCACCTTC	CASSSHGGTGVFTF
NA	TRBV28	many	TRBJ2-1	TGTGCCAGCAGTTTAGCGGCTTACAATGAGCAGTTCTTC	CASSLAAYNEQFF
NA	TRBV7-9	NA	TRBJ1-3	TGTGCCAGCGAAGGAGGGCCTGCTGGAAACACCATATATTTT	CASEGGPAGNTIYF
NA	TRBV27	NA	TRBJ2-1	TGTGCCAGCAAATCCAGGGCGGGTGACGAGCAGTTCTTC	CASKSRAGDEQFF
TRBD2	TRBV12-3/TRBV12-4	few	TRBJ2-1	TGTGCCAGCAGCGACAGCGGGAGTGACAATGAGCAGTTCTTC	CASSDSGSDNEQFF
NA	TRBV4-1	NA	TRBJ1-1	TGCGCCAGCAGCCAAGATAAGGAACCTGAAGCTTTCTTT	CASSQDKEPEAFF
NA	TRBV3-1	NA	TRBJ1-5	TGTGCCAGCAGCGCAGGCAGGGGCTTGAATCAGCCCCAGCATTTT	CASSAGRGLNQPQHF
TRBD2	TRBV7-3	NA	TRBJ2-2	TGTGCCAGCAGCGCTAGCGGAGCCACCGGGGAGCTGTTTTTT	CASSASGATGELFF
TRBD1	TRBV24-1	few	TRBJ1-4	TGTGCCACCAGTGACGGGACAGATTATAATGAAAAACTGTTTTTT	CATSDGTDYNEKLFF
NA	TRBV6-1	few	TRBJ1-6	TGTGCCAGCAGTCAAACAGGTTTTCGAGATAATTCACCCCTCCACTTT	CASSQTGFRDNSPLHF
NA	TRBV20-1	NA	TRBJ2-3	TGCAGCTCCACCCCCAAAAGGGCGATGAGCACAGATACGCAGTATTTT	CSSTPKRAMSTDTQYF
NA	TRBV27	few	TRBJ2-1	TGTGCCAGCAGTTCCCTGACCAATGAGCAGTTCTTC	CASSSLTNEQFF
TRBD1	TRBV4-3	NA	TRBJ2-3	TGCGCCAGCAGCCAAGATCCTACCGGACAGGGCCAACAGTATTTT	CASSQDPTGQGQQYF
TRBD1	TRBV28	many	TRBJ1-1	TGTGCCAGAGAGGAGGGGGCGAACACTGAAGCTTTCTTT	CAREEGANTEAFF
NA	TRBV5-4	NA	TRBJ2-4	TGTGCCAGCAGCCGGGACATGACCAAAAACATTCAGTACTTC	CASSRDMTKNIQYF
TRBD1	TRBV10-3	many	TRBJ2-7	TGTGCCATCAGGGGAGACAGGGACTCCTACGAGCAGTACTTC	CAIRGDRDSYEQYF
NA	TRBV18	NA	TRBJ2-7	TGTGCCAGCTCCCCCGGAGACGAGCAGCACTTC	CASSPGDEQHF
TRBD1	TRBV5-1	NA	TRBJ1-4	TGCGCCAGCAGCTCCAGGGGGAGGGAGAATGAAAAACTGTTTTTT	CASSSRGRENEKLFF
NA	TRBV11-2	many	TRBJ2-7	TGTGCCAGCAGCTTGCAACTAGTAACCTACGAGCAGTACTTC	CASSLQLVTYEQYF
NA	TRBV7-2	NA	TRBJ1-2	TGTGCCAGCAGCTCCGTCTCAACAGGGAGTGCTAACTATGGCTACACCTTC	CASSSVSTGSANYGYTF
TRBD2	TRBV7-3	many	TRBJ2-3	TGTGCCAGCAGCTTTCTAGCGGGAGGGACGGATACGCAGTATTTT	CASSFLAGGTDTQYF
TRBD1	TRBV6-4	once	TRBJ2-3	TGTGCCAGCAGTGTACAGGGGTTATCTAGCACAGATACGCAGTATTTT	CASSVQGLSSTDTQYF
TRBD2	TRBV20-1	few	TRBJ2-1	TGCAGTGCTCCACGGACAGTTTCCCCCTTAGCGGGAGGGCCGAATGAGCAGTTCTTC	CSAPRTVSPLAGGPNEQFF
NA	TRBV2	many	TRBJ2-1	TGTGCCAGCAGCCCAGTACAGGGCTCCTACAATGAGCAGTTCTTC	CASSPVQGSYNEQFF
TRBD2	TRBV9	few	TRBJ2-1	TGTGCCAGCAGCGCCGGACTAGCGGGAGCTGAGCAGTTCTTC	CASSAGLAGAEQFF
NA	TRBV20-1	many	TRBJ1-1	TGCAGTGCTAGACGGGACACCAACACTGAAGCTTTCTTT	CSARRDTNTEAFF
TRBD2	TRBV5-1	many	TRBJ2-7	TGCGCCAGCAGCTTGGGGGGGGGTTGGGTTTCCGACGAGCAGTACTTC	CASSLGGGWVSDEQYF
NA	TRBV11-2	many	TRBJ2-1	TGTGCCAGCAGCTTGAGCGGAGGGTCCAATGAGCAGTTCTTC	CASSLSGGSNEQFF